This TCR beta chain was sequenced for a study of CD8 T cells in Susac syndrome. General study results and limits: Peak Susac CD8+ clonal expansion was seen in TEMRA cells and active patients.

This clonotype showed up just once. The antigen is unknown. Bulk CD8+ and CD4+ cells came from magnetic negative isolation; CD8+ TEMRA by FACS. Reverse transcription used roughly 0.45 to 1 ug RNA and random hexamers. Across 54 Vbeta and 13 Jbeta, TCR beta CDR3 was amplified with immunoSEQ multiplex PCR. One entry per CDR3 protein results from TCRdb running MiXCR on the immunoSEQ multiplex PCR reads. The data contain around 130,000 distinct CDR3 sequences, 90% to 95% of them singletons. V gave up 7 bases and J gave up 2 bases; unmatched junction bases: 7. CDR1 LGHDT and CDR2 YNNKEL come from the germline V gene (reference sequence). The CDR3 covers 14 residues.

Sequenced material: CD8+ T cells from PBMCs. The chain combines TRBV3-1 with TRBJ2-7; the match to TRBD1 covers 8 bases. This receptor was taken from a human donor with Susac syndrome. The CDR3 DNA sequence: TGTGCCAGCACCCCGGACAGGGCGCCCTACGAGCAGTACTTC. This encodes CASTPDRAPYEQYF.